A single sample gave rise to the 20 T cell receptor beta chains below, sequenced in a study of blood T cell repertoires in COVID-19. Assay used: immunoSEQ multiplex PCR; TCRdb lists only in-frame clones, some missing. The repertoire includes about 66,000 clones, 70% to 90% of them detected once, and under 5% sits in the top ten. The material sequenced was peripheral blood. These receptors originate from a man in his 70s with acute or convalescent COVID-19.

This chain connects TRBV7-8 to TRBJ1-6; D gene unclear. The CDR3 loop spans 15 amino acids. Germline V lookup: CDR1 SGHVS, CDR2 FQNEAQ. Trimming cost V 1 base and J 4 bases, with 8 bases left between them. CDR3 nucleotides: TGTGCCAGCAGCTTAGACAGCCGATATAATTCACCCCTCCACTTT. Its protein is CASSLDSRYNSPLHF.

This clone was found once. CDR3 sequence (DNA): TGTGCCAGCAGCGGACAGCTCAATAATTCACCCCTCCACTTT. Translation: CASSGQLNNSPLHF. The chain employs TRBV3-1 (or the pseudogene TRBV3-2) and TRBJ1-6, with D tentatively TRBD1 (6 bases). This CDR3 has 14 residues. Trimming took 5 bases from V and 5 from J, leaving 10 bases between them. From germline, CDR1 is LGHDT and CDR2 YNNKEL (reference sequence).

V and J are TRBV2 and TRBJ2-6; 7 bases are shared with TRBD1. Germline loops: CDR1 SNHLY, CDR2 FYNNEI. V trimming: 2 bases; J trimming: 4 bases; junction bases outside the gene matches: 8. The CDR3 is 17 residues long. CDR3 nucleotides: TGTGCCAGCAGTGAAACCCCCACAGGGGTGGGGGCCAACGTCCTGACTTTC. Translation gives CASSETPTGVGANVLTF. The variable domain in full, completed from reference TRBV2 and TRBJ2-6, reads EPEVTQTPSHQVTQMGQEVILRCVPISNHLYFYWYRQILGQKVEFLVSFYNNEISEKSEIFDDQFSVERPDGSNFTLKIRSTKLEDSAMYFCASSETPTGVGANVLTFGAGSRLTVL.

CDR3 amino acids: CASTQPPDSSNTEAFF. CDR3 nucleotide sequence: TGTGCCAGTACTCAACCCCCGGACAGCTCGAACACTGAAGCTTTCTTT. The rearrangement uses TRBV19 and TRBJ1-1; maybe TRBD1 (6 bases). The CDR3 consists of 16 residues. Germline V lookup: CDR1 LNHDA, CDR2 SQIVND (reference sequence). Trimming left V 7 bases short and J 1 base short, with 19 bases between. The full variable domain, rest sourced from reference TRBV19 and TRBJ1-1, is DGGITQSPKYLFRKEGQNVTLSCEQNLNHDAMYWYRQDPGQGLRLIYYSQIVNDFQKGDIAEGYSVSREKKESFPLTVTSAQKNPTAFYLCASTQPPDSSNTEAFFGQGTRLTVV.

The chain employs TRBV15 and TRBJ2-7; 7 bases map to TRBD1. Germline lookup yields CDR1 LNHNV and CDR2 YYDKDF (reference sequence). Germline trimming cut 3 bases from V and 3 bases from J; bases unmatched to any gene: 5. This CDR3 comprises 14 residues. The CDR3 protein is CATSRDRDSYEQYF. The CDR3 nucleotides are TGTGCCACCAGCAGGGACCGGGACAGCTACGAGCAGTACTTC.

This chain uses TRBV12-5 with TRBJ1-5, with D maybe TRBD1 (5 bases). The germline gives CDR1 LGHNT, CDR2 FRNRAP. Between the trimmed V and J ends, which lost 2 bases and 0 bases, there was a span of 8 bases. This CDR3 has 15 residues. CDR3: CASGLRGHSNQPQHF. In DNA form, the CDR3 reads TGTGCTAGTGGTTTGAGAGGACATAGCAATCAGCCCCAGCATTTT.

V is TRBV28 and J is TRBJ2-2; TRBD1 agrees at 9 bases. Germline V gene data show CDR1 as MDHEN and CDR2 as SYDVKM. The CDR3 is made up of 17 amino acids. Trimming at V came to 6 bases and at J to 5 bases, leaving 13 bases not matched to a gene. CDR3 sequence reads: CASRTRTGGSLTGELFF. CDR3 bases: TGTGCCAGCAGAACCCGCACAGGGGGCTCTCTTACCGGGGAGCTGTTTTTT. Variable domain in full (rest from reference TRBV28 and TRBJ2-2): DVKVTQSSRYLVKRTGEKVFLECVQDMDHENMFWYRQDPGLGLRLIYFSYDVKMKEKGDIPEGYSVSREKKERFSLILESASTNQTSMYLCASRTRTGGSLTGELFFGEGSRLTVL.

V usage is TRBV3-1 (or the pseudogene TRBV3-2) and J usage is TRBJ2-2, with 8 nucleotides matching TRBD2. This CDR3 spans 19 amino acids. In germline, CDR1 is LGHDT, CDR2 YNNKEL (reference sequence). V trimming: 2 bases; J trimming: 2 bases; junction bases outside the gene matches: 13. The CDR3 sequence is CASSQMGLVPKKNTGELFF. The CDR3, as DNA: TGTGCCAGCAGCCAAATGGGACTAGTACCGAAAAAAAACACCGGGGAGCTGTTTTTT.

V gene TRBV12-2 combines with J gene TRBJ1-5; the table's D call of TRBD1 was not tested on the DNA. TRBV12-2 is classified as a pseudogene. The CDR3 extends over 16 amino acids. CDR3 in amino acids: CASRCRGRYSNQPQHF. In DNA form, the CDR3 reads TGTGCAAGTCGCTGCAGGGGGCGATATAGCAATCAGCCCCAGCATTTT.

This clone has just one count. CDR3 DNA: TGTGCCAGCAGCTTAGTGCTAGTCTCAGAGACCCAGTACTTC. Protein: CASSLVLVSETQYF. The chain combines TRBV7-2 with TRBJ2-5, with no clear D. The CDR3 spans 14 residues. Germline V lookup: CDR1 SGHTA, CDR2 FQGNSA. V was cut by 1 base and J by 4 bases, with 10 bases left in between.

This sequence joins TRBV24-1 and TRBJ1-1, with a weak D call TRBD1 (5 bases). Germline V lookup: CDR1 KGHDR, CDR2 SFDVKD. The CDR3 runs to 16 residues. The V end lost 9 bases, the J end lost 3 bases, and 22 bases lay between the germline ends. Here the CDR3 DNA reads TGTGCCACCTGGGGGGGGTGGGGTGTCTGGGACACTGAAGCTTTCTTT. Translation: CATWGGWGVWDTEAFF.

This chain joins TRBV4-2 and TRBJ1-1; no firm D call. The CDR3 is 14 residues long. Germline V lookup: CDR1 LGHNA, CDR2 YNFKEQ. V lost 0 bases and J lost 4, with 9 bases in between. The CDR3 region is CASSQEPRGTEAFF. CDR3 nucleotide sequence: TGTGCCAGCAGCCAAGAACCCCGGGGCACTGAAGCTTTCTTT.

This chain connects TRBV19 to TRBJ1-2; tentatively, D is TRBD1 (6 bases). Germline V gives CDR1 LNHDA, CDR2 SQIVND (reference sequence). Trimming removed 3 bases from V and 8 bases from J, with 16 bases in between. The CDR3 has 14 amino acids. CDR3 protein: CASSIERGIGGYTF. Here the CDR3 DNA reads TGTGCCAGTAGTATTGAGAGGGGGATAGGGGGCTACACCTTC.

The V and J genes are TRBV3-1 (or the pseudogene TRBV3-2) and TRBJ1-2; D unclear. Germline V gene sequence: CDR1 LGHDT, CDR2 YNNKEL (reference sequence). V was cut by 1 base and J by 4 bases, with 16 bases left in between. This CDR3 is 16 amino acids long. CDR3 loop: CASSQVGRPQFYGYTF. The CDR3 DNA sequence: TGTGCCAGCAGCCAAGTGGGCAGACCACAATTCTATGGCTACACCTTC.

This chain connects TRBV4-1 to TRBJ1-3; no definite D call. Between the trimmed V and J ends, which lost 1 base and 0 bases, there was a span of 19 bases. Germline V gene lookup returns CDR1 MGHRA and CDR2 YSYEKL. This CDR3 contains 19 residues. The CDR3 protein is CASSQVVTGLVLSGNTIYF. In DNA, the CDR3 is TGCGCCAGCAGCCAAGTTGTGACGGGGTTAGTACTCTCTGGAAACACCATATATTTT.

CDR3 region: CAWKKDRDGGYTF. The CDR3 nucleotides are TGTGCCTGGAAAAAAGACAGGGACGGTGGCTACACCTTC. V gene TRBV30 combines with J gene TRBJ1-2, with 7 bases that match TRBD1. This CDR3 is 13 amino acids long. V trimming: 4 bases; J trimming: 7 bases; junction bases outside the gene matches: 9. Germline assignment: CDR1 GTSNPN and CDR2 SVGIG (reference sequence).

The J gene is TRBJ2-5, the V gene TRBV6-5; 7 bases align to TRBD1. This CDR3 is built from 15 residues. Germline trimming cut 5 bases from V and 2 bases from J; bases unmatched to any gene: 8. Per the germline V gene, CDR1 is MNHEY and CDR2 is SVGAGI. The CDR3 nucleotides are TGTGCCAGCAGTCCCGTAGGGGGCCCTCAAGAGACCCAGTACTTC. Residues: CASSPVGGPQETQYF.

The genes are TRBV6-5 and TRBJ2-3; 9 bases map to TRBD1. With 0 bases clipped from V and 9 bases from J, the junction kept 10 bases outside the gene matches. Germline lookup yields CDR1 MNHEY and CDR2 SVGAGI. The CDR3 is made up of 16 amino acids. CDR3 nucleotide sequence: TGTGCCAGCAGTTACTCAAACGCCGGGACAGGGTGGACGCAGTATTTT. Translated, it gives CASSYSNAGTGWTQYF.

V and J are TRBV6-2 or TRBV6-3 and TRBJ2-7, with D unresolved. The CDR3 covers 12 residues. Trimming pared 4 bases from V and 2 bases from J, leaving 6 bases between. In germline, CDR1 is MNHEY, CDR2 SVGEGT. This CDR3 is CASSSLTYEQYF. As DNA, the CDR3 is TGTGCCAGCAGTTCACTCACCTACGAGCAGTACTTC.

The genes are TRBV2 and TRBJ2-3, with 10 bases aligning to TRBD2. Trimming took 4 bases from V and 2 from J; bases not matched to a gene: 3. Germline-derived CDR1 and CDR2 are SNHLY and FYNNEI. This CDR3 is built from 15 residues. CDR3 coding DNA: TGTGCCAGCAGTGCAGCGGGGGGGCCCACAGATACGCAGTATTTT. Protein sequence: CASSAAGGPTDTQYF. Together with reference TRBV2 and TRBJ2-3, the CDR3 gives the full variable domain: EPEVTQTPSHQVTQMGQEVILRCVPISNHLYFYWYRQILGQKVEFLVSFYNNEISEKSEIFDDQFSVERPDGSNFTLKIRSTKLEDSAMYFCASSAAGGPTDTQYFGPGTRLTVL.